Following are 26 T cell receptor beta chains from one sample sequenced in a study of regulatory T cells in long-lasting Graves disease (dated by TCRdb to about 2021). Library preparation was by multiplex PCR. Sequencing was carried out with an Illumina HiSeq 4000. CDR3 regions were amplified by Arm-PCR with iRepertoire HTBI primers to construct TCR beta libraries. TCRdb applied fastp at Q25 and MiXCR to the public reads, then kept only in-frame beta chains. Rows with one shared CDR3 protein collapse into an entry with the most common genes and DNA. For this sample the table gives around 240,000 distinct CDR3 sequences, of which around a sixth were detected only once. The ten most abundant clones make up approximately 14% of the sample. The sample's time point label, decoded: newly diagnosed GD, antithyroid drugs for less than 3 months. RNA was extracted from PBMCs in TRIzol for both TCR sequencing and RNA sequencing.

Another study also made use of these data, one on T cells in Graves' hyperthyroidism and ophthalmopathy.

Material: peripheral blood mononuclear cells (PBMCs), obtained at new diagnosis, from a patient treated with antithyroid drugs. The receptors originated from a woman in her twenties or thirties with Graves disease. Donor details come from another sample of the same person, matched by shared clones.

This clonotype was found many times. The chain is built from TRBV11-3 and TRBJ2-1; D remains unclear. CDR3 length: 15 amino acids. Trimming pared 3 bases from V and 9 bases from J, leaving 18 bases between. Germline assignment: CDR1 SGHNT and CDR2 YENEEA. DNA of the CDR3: TGTGCCAGCAGCTTCCGAGGCCCGGCGGAGAGTGAGCAGTTCTTC. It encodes CASSFRGPAESEQFF.

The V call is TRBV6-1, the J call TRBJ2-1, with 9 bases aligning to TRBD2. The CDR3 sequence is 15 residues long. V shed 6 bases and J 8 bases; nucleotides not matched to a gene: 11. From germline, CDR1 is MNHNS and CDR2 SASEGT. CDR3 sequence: CASRREGLAVYEQFF. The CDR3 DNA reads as TGTGCCAGCAGACGGGAGGGACTAGCCGTCTATGAGCAGTTCTTC.

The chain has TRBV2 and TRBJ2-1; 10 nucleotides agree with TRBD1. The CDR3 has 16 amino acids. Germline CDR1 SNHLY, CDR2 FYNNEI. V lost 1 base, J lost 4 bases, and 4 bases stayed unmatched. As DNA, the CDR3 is TGTGCCAGCAGTGAAGGGGGACAGGGGCGATACAATGAGCAGTTCTTC. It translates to CASSEGGQGRYNEQFF.

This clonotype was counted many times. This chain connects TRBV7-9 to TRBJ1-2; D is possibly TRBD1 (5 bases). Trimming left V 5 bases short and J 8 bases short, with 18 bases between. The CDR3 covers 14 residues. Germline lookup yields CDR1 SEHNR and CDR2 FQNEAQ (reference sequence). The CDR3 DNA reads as TGTGCCAGCAGCCCGCGGGCAAAACAGGAAGGCTACACCTTC. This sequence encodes CASSPRAKQEGYTF.

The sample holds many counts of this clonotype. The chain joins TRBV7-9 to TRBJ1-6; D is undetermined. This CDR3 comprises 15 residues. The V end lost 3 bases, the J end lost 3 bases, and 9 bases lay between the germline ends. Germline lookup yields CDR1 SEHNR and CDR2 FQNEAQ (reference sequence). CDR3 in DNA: TGTGCCAGCAGCTTTACAGTCAACTATAATTCACCCCTCCACTTT. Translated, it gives CASSFTVNYNSPLHF.

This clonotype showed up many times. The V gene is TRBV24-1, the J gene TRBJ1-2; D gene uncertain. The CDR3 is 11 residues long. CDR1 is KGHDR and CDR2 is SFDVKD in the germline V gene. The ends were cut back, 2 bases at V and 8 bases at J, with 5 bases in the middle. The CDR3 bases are TGTGCCACCAGTGATTCGGAAGGCTACACCTTC. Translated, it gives CATSDSEGYTF.

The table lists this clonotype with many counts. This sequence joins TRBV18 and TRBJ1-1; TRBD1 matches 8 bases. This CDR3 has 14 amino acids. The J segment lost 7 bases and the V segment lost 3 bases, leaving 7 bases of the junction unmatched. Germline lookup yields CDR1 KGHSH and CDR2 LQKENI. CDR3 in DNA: TGTGCCAGCTCACCGGACAGGGTAGGTGGTGAAGCTTTCTTT. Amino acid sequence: CASSPDRVGGEAFF.

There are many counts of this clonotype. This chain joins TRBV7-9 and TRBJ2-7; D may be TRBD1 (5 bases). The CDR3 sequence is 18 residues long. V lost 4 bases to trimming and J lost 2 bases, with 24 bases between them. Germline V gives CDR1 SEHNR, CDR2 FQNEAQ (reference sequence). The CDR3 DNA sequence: TGTGCCAGCAGCTCCCGCCCCCTCGACAGAGAGATTACCTACGAGCAGTACTTC. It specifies CASSSRPLDREITYEQYF. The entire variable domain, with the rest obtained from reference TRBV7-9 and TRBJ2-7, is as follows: DTGVSQNPRHKITKRGQNVTFRCDPISEHNRLYWYRQTLGQGPEFLTYFQNEAQLEKSRLLSDRFSAERPKGSFSTLEIQRTEQGDSAMYLCASSSRPLDREITYEQYFGPGTRLTVT.

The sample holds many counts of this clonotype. CDR3 residues: CASSLGRGSYNEQFF. CDR3 DNA: TGTGCCAGCAGCTTAGGGCGGGGCTCCTACAATGAGCAGTTCTTC. V usage is TRBV13 and J usage is TRBJ2-1; possibly TRBD2 for D (6 bases). Deletions cut 0 bases from V and 0 bases from J, with 6 bases between. Germline V lookup: CDR1 PRHDT, CDR2 FYEKMQ (reference sequence). CDR3 size: 15 residues.

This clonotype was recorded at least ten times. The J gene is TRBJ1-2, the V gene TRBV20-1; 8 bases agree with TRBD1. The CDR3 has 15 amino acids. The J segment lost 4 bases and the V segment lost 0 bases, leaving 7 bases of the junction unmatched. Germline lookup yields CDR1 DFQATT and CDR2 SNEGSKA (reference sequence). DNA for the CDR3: TGCAGTGCTAGAGAATCGACAGGGGTCCGCTATGGCTACACCTTC. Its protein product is CSARESTGVRYGYTF.

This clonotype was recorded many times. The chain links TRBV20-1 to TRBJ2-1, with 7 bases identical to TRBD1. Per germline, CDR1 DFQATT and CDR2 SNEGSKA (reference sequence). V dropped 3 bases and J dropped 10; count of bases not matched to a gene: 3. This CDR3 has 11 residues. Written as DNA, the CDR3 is TGCAGTGCTAGTTGGGACAGAGAGCAGTTCTTC. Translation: CSASWDREQFF.

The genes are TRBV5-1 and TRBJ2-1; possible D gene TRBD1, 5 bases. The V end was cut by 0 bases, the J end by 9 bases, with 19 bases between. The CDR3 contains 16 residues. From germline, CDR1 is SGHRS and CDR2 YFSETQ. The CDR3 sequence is CASSLEQAVRSGEQFF. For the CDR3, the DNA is TGCGCCAGCAGCTTGGAACAGGCGGTTAGGTCGGGTGAGCAGTTCTTC.

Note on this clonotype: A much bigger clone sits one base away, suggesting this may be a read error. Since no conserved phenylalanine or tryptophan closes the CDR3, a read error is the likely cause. For the CDR3, the DNA is TGTGCCAGCTCACCTCAGGGTAGCGCCGGGGAGCTGTTTTTA. It specifies CASSPQGSAGELFL. The rearrangement joins TRBV18 to TRBJ2-2; D is possibly TRBD1 or TRBD2 (5 bases each). Germline V CDR1 and CDR2: KGHSH, LQKENI. Trimming shortened V by 3 bases and J by 6 bases, and 11 bases separated the two germline ends. This CDR3 region has 14 residues.

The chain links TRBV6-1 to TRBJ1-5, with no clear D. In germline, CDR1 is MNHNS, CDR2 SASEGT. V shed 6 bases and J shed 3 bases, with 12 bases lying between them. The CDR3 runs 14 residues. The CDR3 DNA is TGTGCCAGCAGCCTCGCGGGCCTCAATCAGCCCCAGCATTTT. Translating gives CASSLAGLNQPQHF.

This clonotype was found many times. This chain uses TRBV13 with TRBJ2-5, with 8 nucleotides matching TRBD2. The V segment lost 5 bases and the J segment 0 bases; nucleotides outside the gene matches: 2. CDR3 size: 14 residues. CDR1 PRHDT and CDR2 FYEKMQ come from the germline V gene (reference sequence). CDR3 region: CASSPGGHQETQYF. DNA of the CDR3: TGTGCCAGCAGCCCGGGAGGGCACCAAGAGACCCAGTACTTC.

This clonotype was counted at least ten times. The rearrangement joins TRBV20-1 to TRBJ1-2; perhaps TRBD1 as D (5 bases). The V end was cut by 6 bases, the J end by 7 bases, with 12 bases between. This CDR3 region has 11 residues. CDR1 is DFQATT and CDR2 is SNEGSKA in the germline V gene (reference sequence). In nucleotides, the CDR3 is TGCAGTGCCACAGGCCGGGGTGGCTACACCTTC. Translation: CSATGRGGYTF.

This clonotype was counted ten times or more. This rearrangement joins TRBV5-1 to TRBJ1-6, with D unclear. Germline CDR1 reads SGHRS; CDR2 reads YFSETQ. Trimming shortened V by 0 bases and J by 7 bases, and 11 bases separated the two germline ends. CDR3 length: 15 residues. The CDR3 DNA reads TGCGCCAGCAGCTTGGGTTCGGTGGGGAATTCACCCCTCCACTTT. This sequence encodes CASSLGSVGNSPLHF.

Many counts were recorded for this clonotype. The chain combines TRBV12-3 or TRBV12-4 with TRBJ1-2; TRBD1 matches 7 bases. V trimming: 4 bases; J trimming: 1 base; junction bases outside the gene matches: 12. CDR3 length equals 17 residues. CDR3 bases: TGTGCCAGCAGTTCCGACAGGGTGGGCGCGGTTAACTATGGCTACACCTTC. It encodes CASSSDRVGAVNYGYTF.

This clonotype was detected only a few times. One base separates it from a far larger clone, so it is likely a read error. The CDR3, as DNA: TGTGCCAGCAGCTTAGATGTGATGGGGGGCTACAATGAGCAGTACTTC. This codes for CASSLDVMGGYNEQYF. This chain joins TRBV7-2 and TRBJ2-7; D may correspond to TRBD1 or TRBD2 (6 bases each). This CDR3 region has 16 residues. V was clipped by 1 base and J by 7 bases, with 20 bases between them. The germline gives CDR1 SGHTA, CDR2 FQGNSA.

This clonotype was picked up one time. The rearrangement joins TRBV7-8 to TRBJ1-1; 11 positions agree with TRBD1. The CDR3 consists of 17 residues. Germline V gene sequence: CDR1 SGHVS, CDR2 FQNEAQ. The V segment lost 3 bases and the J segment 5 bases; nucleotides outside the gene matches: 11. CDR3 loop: CASSFLNTGTGGTEAFF. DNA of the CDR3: TGTGCCAGCAGCTTTCTCAACACCGGGACAGGGGGGACTGAAGCTTTCTTT. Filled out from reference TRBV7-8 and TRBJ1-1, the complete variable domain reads GAGVSQSPRYKVAKRGQDVALRCDPISGHVSLFWYQQALGQGPEFLTYFQNEAQLDKSGLPSDRFFAERPEGSVSTLKIQRTQQEDSAVYLCASSFLNTGTGGTEAFFGQGTRLTVV.

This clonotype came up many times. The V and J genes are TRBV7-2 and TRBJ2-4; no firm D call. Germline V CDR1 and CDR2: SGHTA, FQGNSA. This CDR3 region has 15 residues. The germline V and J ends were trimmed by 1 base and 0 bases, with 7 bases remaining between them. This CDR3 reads CASSLDRLAKNIQYF. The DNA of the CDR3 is TGTGCCAGCAGCTTAGACAGACTAGCCAAAAACATTCAGTACTTC.

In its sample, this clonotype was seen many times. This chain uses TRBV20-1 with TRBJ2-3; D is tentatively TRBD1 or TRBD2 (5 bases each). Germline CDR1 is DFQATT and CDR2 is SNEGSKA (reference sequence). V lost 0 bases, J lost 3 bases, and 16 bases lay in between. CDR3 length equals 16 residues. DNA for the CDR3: TGCAGTGCTAGAGAGATGGGGAACAGGAGGACAGATACGCAGTATTTT. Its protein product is CSAREMGNRRTDTQYF.

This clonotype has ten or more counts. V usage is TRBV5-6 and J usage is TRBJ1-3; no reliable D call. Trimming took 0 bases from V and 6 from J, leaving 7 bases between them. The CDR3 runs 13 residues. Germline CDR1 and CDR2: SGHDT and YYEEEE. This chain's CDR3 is CASSLALQNTIYF. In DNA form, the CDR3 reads TGTGCCAGCAGCTTGGCCCTTCAAAACACCATATATTTT. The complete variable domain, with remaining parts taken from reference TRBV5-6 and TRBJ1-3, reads DAGVTQSPTHLIKTRGQQVTLRCSPKSGHDTVSWYQQALGQGPQFIFQYYEEEERQRGNFPDRFSGHQFPNYSSELNVNALLLGDSALYLCASSLALQNTIYFGEGSWLTVV.

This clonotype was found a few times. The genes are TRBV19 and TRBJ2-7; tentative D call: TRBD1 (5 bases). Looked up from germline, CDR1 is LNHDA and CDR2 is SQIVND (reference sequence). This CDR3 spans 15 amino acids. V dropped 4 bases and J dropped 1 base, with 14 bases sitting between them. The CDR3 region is CASSKPGHESYEQYF. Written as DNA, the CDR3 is TGTGCCAGTAGTAAACCCGGACACGAATCCTACGAGCAGTACTTC.

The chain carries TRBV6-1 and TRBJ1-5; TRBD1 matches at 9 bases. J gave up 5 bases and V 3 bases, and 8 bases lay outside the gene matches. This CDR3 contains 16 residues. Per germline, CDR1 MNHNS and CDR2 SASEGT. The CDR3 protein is CASSDAGTGFHQPQHF. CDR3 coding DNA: TGTGCCAGCAGTGACGCCGGGACAGGGTTCCATCAGCCCCAGCATTTT.

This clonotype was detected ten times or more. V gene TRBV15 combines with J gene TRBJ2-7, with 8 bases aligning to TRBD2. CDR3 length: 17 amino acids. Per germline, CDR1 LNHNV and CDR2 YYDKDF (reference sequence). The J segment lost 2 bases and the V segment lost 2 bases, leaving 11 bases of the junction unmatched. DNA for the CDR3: TGTGCCACCAGCAGAAAAGCCCCGGGAGGGACCGCCTACGAGCAGTACTTC. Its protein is CATSRKAPGGTAYEQYF.